This section outlines one TCR beta chain sequence together with its context. As yet, its antigen is unknown. The sample comes from a study of cytomegalovirus exposure and HLA in healthy donors. Study-level information: Drawn from HLA-typed donors, around 85 million unique TCRs were held in an early data release.

Although they were nominally healthy when sampled, donors likely had unrecorded immune exposures. PCR used 60 Vbeta primers and 13 Jbeta primers. Assay used: immunoSEQ multiplex PCR; TCRdb lists only in-frame clones, some missing. This table holds 92,000 or so clones, roughly 60% found once. CDR3 length equals 15 residues. The V segment lost 4 bases and the J segment 0 bases; nucleotides outside the gene matches: 2. Germline CDR1 and CDR2: SGHVS and FNYEAQ. Whole-study findings and limits: The authors judged a highly shared variant cluster likely a sequencing artifact. The investigators catalogued some 150 TCR beta chains as cytomegalovirus-associated.

This sequence joins TRBV7-6 and TRBJ2-2; 7 bases are shared with TRBD1. This clonotype was obtained from a woman aged 45-60 years in good health and CMV-seropositive. The sequencing input was PBMCs. CDR3 coding DNA: TGTGCCAGCAGCTCCGGGACAGCGAACACCGGGGAGCTGTTTTTT. This gives the protein CASSSGTANTGELFF.